The 10 T cell receptor beta chains given below trace back to one sample, sequenced in a study of cytomegalovirus exposure and HLA in healthy donors. The study ran its PCR with 60 Vbeta and 13 Jbeta primers. Sequencing was performed with immunoSEQ multiplex PCR; in TCRdb, only in-frame clones are kept and a portion is missing. This sample's table reports around 200,000 clones. Sequencing input: PBMCs. The receptors were sampled from a girl aged 2 to 9 in good health and CMV-seropositive.

The V call is TRBV19, the J call TRBJ2-1, with TRBD2 matching 7 bases. V shed 5 bases and J 5 bases; nucleotides not matched to a gene: 9. Germline CDR1 reads LNHDA; CDR2 reads SQIVND (reference sequence). The length of the CDR3 is 15 residues. The CDR3 here is CASSLKTSRHNEQFF. The CDR3 DNA is TGTGCCAGTAGTCTTAAGACTAGCAGGCACAATGAGCAGTTCTTC.

This chain uses TRBV7-2 with TRBJ2-5; the match to TRBD2 covers 7 bases. The CDR3 length is 14 residues. J lost 5 bases, V lost 5 bases, and 8 bases had no gene match. CDR1 SGHTA and CDR2 FQGNSA come from the germline V gene. As DNA, the CDR3 is TGTGCCAGCAGCCGCCTGACTAGCTCCGAGACCCAGTACTTC. This sequence encodes CASSRLTSSETQYF.

The rearrangement joins TRBV11-2 to TRBJ1-5; D not certain. This CDR3 contains 15 residues. The germline V and J ends were trimmed by 1 base and 2 bases, with 9 bases remaining between them. The germline gives CDR1 SGHAT, CDR2 FQNNGV. For the CDR3, the DNA is TGTGCCAGCAGCTTAGCCGGACTTGGCAATCAGCCCCAGCATTTT. Protein: CASSLAGLGNQPQHF. Full variable domain (remainder filled in from reference TRBV11-2 and TRBJ1-5): EAGVAQSPRYKIIEKRQSVAFWCNPISGHATLYWYQQILGQGPKLLIQFQNNGVVDDSQLPKDRFSAERLKGVDSTLKIQPAKLEDSAVYLCASSLAGLGNQPQHFGDGTRLSIL.

The V and J genes are TRBV11-3 and TRBJ2-5; TRBD2 matches at 11 bases. V was clipped by 5 bases and J by 2 bases; unmatched bases: 10. Germline V gives CDR1 SGHNT, CDR2 YENEEA. The CDR3 is made up of 17 amino acids. The DNA of the CDR3 is TGTGCCAGCAGCCCCGGGGGGCTAGCGGGAGGACAAGAGACCCAGTACTTC. Residues: CASSPGGLAGGQETQYF.

The chain has TRBV18 and TRBJ1-2; D gene uncertain. This CDR3 is built from 13 residues. Germline CDR1 reads KGHSH; CDR2 reads LQKENI. V was trimmed by 4 bases and J by 3 bases, leaving 9 bases between them. The CDR3 loop reads CASSLGSDYGYTF. CDR3 nucleotide sequence: TGTGCCAGCTCACTCGGGTCGGACTATGGCTACACCTTC.

The V call is TRBV19, the J call TRBJ2-1, with 9 bases aligning to TRBD2. The V and J ends lost 3 bases and 4 bases, in that order; junction bases with no gene match: 7. In germline, CDR1 is LNHDA, CDR2 SQIVND (reference sequence). CDR3 length: 16 residues. The CDR3 DNA is TGTGCCAGTAGTATTTACCAGCGGGAGGTGTACAATGAGCAGTTCTTC. It yields the protein CASSIYQREVYNEQFF.

About this clone itself: The junction shows a germline mismatch at one end, possibly a read error. Different DNA sequences within this sample yield the same CDR3. The V gene is TRBV29-1, the J gene TRBJ1-5, with TRBD1 matching 8 bases. The CDR3 length is 15 residues. CDR1 is SQVTM and CDR2 is ANQGSEA in the germline V gene. The DNA for the CDR3 is TGCAGCGTCGAAGGGACAGGTGAGTTTTATCAGCCCCAGCATTTT. Encoded protein: CSVEGTGEFYQPQHF.

The V and J genes are TRBV6-1 and TRBJ2-7; weak D call: TRBD1 (5 bases). The CDR3 sequence is 13 residues long. The V end lost 6 bases, the J end lost 0 bases, and 9 bases lay between the germline ends. Germline values: CDR1 MNHNS, CDR2 SASEGT. The CDR3 here is CASSATDSYEQYF. DNA of the CDR3: TGTGCCAGCAGCGCGACAGACTCCTACGAGCAGTACTTC.

The genes are TRBV28 and TRBJ2-7; TRBD1 agrees at 8 bases. The CDR3 length is 15 residues. Germline V gene data show CDR1 as MDHEN and CDR2 as SYDVKM. V lost 6 bases to trimming and J lost 0 bases; unmatched junction nucleotides: 7. CDR3 residues: CASRSDRERSYEQYF. DNA of the CDR3: TGTGCCAGCAGATCGGACAGGGAGCGCTCCTACGAGCAGTACTTC.

The chain recombines TRBV27 with TRBJ2-7, with 9 bases that match TRBD1. Unmatched junction bases numbered 5, after V lost 3 bases and J lost 5 bases. Germline V CDR1 and CDR2: MNHEY, SMNVEV (reference sequence). The CDR3 is 14 residues long. CDR3 nucleotide sequence: TGTGCCAGCAGTTTCTACAGGGGGCACCACGAGCAGTACTTC. Translation: CASSFYRGHHEQYF.